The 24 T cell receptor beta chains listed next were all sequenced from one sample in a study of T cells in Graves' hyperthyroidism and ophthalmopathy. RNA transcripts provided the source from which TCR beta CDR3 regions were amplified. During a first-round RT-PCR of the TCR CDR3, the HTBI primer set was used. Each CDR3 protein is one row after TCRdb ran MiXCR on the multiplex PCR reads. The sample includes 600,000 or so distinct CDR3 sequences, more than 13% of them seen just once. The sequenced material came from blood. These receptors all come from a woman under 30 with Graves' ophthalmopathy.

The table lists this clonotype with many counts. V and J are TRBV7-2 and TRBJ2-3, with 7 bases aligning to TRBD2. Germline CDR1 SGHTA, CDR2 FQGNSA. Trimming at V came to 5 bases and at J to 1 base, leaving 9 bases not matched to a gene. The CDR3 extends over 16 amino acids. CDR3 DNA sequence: TGTGCCAGCAGCCCCCGGGGTAGCGGGCGCACAGATACGCAGTATTTT. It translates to CASSPRGSGRTDTQYF.

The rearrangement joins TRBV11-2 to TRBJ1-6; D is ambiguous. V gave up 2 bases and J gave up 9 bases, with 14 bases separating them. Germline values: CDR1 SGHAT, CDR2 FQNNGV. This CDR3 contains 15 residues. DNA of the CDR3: TGTGCCAGCAGCTTACGGGGAGAGGCTTTTTCACCCCTCCACTTT. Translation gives CASSLRGEAFSPLHF.

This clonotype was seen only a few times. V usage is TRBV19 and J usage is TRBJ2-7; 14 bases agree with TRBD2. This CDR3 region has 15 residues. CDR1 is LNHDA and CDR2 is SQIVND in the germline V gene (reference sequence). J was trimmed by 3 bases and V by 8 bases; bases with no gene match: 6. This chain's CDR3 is CASGGLAGGDYEQYF. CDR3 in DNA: TGTGCCAGTGGAGGACTAGCGGGAGGTGACTACGAGCAGTACTTC.

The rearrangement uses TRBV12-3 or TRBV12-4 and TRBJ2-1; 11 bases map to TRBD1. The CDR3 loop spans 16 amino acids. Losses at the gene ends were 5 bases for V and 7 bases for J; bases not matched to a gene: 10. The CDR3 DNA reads TGTGCCAGCAGTACCCGGGACAGGGGGATCCTGAATGAGCAGTTCTTC. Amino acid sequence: CASSTRDRGILNEQFF.

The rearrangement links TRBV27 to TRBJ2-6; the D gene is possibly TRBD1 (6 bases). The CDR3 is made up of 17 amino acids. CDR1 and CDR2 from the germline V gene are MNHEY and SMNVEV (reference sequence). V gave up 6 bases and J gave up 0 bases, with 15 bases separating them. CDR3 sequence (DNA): TGTGCCAGCAGCCGGACGACAGGTAGCTCTGGGGCCAACGTCCTGACTTTC. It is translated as CASSRTTGSSGANVLTF.

The CDR3 bases are TGTGCCTCCCGGTCATTTCTCCACACCGGGGAGCTGTTTTTT. It specifies CASRSFLHTGELFF. This chain connects TRBV7-9 to TRBJ2-2; no firm D call. Deletions cut 11 bases from V and 3 bases from J, with 16 bases between. The germline V gene has CDR1 SEHNR and CDR2 FQNEAQ (reference sequence). The CDR3 contains 14 residues.

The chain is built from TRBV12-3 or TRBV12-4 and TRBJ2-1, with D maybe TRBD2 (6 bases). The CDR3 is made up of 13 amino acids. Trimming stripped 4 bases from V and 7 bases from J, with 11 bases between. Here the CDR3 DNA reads TGTGCCAGCAGTTGTGGCGGGATTAATGAGCAGTTCTTC. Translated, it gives CASSCGGINEQFF.

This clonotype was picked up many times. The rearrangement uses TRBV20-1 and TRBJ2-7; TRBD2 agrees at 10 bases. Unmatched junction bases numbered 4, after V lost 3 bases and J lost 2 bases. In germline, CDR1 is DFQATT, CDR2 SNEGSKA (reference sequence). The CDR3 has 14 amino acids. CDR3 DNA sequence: TGCAGTGCTAGCCCTCTAGCGGGGGCCTACGAGCAGTACTTC. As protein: CSASPLAGAYEQYF.

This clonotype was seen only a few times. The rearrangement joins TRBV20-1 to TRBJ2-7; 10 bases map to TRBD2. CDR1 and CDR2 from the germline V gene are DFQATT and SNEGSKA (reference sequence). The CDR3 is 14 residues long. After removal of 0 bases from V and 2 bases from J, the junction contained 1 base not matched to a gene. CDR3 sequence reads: CSARDLAGAYEQYF. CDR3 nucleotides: TGCAGTGCTAGAGATCTAGCGGGAGCCTACGAGCAGTACTTC.

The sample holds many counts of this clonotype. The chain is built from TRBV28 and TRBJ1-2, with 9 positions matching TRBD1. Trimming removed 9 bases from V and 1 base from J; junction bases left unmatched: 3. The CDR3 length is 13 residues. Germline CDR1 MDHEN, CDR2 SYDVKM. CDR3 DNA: TGTGCCAGTGGGACAGGGATTAACTATGGCTACACCTTC. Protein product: CASGTGINYGYTF.

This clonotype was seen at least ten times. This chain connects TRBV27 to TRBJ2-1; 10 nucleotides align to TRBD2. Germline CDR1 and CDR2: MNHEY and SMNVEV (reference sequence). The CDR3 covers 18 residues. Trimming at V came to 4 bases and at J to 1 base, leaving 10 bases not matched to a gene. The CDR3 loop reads CASSSLSSGSGSYNEQFF. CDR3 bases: TGTGCCAGCAGTTCTCTCTCTAGCGGGAGTGGGTCCTACAATGAGCAGTTCTTC.

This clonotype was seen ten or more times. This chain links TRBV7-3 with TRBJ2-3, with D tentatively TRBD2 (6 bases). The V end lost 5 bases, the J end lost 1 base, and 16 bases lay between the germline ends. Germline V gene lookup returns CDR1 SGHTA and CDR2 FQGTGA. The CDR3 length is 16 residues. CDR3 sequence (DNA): TGTGCCAGCAGCCGCGGCGGGACTTGGGGCACAGATACGCAGTATTTT. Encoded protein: CASSRGGTWGTDTQYF.

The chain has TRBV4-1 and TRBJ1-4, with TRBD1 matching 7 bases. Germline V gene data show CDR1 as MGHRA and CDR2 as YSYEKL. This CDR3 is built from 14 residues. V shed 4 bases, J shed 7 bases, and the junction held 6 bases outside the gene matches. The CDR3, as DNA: TGCGCCAGCAGCCCAGGGGGGTGTGGTGAAAAACTGTTTTTT. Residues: CASSPGGCGEKLFF.

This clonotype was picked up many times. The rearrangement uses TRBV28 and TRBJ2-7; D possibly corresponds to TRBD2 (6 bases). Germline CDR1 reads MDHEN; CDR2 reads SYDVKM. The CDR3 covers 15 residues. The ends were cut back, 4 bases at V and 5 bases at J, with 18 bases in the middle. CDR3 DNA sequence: TGTGCCAGCAGTTCGGAGGGGCAGGGTGGCCACGAGCAGTACTTC. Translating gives CASSSEGQGGHEQYF.

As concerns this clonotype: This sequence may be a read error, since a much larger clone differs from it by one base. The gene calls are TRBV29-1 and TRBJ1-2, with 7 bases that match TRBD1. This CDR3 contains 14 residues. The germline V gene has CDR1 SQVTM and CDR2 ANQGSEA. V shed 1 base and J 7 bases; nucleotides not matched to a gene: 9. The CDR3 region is CSVEVQDRRSGYTF. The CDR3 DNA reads TGCAGCGTTGAAGTCCAGGACAGGCGAAGTGGCTACACCTTC.

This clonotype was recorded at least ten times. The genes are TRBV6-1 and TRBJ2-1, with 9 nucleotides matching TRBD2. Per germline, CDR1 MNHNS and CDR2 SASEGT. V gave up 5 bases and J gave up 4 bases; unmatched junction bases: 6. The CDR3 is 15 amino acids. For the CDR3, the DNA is TGTGCCAGCAGTTTTGTGACTAGCGGTTACAATGAGCAGTTCTTC. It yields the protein CASSFVTSGYNEQFF.

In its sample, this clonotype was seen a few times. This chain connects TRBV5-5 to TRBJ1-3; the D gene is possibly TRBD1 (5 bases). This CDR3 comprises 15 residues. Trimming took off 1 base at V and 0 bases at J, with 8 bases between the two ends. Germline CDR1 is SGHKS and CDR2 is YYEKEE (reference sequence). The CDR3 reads CASSLFRASGNTIYF. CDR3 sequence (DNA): TGTGCCAGCAGCTTGTTCAGGGCCTCTGGAAACACCATATATTTT.

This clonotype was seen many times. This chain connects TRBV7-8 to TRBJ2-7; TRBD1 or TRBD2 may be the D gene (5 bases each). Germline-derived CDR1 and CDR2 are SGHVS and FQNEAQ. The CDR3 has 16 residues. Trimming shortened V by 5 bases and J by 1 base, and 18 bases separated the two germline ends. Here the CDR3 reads CASSRGPLFRSYEQYF. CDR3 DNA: TGTGCCAGCAGCCGGGGACCACTGTTTAGGTCCTACGAGCAGTACTTC.

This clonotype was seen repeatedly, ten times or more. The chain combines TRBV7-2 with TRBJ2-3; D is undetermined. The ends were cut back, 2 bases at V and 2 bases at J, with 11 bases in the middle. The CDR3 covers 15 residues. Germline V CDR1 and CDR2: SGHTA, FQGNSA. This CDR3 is CASSLYPRLTDTQYF. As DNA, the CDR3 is TGTGCCAGCAGCTTATATCCCCGACTCACAGATACGCAGTATTTT.

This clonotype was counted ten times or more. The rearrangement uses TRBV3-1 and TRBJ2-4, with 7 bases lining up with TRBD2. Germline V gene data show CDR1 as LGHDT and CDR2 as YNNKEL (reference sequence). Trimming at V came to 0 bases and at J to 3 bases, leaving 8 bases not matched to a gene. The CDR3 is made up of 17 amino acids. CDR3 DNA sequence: TGTGCCAGCAGCCAAGATGAGACTAGCTGGGACAAAAACATTCAGTACTTC. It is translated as CASSQDETSWDKNIQYF.

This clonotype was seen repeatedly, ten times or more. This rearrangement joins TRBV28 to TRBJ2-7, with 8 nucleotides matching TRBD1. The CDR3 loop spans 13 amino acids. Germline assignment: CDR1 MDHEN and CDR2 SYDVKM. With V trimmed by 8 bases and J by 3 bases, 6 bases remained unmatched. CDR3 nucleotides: TGTGCCAGCGGGGACAGGAATCTCTACGAGCAGTACTTC. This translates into CASGDRNLYEQYF.

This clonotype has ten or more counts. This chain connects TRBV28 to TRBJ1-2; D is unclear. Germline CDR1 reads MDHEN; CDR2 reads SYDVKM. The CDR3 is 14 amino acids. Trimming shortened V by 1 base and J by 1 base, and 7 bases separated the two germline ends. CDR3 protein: CASSLSWINYGYTF. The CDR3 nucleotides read TGTGCCAGCAGTTTATCATGGATTAACTATGGCTACACCTTC.

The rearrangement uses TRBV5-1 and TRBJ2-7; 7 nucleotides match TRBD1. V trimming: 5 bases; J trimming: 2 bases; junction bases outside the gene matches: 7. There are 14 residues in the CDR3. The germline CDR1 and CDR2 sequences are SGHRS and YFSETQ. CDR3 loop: CASRPETGTYEQYF. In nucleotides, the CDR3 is TGCGCCAGCAGACCGGAGACAGGGACCTACGAGCAGTACTTC.

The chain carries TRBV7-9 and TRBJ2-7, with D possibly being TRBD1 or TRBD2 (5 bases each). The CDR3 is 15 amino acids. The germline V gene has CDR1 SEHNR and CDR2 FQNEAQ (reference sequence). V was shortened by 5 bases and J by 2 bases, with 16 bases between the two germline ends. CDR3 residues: CASSPVGTATYEQYF. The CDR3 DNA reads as TGTGCCAGCAGCCCAGTCGGGACGGCCACCTACGAGCAGTACTTC.